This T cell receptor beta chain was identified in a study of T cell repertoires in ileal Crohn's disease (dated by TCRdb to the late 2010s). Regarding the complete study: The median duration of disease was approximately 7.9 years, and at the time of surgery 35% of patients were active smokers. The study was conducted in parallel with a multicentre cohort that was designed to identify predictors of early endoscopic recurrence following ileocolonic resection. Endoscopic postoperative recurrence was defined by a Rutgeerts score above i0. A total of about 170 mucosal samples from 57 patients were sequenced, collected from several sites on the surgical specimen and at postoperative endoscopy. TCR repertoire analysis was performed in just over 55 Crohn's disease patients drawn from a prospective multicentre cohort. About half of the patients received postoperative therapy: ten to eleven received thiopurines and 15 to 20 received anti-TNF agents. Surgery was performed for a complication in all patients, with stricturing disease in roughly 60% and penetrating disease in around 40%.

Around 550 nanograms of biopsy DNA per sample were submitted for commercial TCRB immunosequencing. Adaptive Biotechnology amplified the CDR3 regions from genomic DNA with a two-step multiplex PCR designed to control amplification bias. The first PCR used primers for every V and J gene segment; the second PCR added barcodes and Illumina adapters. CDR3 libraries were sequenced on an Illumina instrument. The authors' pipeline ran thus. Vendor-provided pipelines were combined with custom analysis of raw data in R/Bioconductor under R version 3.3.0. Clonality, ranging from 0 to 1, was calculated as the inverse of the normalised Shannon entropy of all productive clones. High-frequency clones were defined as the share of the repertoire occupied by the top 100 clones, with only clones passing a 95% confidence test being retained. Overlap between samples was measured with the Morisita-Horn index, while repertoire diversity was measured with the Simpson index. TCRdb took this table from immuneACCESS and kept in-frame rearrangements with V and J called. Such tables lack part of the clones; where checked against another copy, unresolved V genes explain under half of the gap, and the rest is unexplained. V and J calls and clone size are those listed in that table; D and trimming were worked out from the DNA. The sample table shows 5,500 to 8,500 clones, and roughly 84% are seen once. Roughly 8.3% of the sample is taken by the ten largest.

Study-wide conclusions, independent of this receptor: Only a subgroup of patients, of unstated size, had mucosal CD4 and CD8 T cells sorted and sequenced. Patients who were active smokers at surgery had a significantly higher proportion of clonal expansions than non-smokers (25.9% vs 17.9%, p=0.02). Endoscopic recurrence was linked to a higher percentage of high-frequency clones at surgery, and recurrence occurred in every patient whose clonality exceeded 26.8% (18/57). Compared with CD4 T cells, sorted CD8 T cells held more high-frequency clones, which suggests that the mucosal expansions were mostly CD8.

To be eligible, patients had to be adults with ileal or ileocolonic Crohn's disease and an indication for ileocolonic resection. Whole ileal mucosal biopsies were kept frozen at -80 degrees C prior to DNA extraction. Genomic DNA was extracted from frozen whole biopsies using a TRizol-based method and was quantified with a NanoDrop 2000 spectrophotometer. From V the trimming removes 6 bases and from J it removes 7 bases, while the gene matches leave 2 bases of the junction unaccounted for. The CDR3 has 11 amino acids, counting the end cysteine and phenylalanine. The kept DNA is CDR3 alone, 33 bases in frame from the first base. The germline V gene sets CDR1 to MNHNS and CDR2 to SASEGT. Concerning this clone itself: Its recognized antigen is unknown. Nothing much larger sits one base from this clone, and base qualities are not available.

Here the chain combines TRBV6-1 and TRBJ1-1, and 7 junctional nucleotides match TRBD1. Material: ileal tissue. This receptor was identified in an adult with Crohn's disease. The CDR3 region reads CASSRDSEAFF. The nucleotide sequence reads TGTGCCAGCAGCCGGGACAGTGAAGCTTTCTTT.